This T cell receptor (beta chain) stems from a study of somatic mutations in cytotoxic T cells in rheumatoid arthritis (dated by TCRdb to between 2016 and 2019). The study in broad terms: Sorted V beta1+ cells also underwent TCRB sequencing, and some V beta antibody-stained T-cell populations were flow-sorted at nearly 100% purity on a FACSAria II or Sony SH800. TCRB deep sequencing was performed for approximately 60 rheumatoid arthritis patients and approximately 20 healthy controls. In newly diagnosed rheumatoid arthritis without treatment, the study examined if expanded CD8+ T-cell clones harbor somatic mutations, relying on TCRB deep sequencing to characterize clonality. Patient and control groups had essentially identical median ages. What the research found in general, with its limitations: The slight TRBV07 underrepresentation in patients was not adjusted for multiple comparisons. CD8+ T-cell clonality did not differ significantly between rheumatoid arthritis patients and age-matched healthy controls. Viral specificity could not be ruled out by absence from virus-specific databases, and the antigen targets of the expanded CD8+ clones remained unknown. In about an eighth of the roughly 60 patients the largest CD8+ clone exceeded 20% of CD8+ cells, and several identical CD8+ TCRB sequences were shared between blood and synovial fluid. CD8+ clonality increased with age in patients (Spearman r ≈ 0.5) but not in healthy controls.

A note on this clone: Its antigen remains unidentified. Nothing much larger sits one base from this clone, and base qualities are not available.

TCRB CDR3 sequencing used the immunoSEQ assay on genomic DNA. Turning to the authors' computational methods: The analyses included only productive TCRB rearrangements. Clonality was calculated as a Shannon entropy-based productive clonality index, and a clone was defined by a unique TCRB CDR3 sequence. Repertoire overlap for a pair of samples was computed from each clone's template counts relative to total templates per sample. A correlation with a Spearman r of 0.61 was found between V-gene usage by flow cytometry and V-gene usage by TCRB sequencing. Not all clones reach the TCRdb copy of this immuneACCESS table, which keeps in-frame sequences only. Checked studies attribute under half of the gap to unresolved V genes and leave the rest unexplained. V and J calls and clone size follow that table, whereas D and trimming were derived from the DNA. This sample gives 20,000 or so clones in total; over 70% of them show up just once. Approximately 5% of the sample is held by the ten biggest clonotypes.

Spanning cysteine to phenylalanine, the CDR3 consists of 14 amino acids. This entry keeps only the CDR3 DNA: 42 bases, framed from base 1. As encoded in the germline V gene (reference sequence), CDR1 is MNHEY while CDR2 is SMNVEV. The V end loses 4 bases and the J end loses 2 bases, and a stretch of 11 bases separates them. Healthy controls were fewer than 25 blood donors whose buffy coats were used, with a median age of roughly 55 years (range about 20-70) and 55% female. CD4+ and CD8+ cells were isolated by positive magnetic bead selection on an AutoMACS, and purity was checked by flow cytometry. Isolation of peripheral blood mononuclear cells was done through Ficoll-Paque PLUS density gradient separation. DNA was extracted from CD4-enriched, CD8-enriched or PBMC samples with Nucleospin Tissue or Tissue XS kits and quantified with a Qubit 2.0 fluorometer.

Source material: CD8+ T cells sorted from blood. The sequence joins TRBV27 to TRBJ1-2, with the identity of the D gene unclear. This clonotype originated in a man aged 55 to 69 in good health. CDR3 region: CASSSTTMNYGYTF. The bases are TGTGCCAGCAGTTCGACGACAATGAACTATGGCTACACCTTC.